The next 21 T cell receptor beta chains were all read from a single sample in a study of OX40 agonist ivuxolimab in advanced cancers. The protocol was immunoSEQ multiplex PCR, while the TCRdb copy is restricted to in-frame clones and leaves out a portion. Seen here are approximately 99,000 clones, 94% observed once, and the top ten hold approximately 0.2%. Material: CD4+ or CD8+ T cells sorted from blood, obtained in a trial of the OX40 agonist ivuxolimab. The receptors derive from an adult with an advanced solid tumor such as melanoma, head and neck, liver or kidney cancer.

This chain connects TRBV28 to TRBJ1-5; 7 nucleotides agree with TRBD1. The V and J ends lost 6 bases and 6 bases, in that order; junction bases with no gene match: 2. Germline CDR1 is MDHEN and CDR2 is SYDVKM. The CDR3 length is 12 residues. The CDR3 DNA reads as TGTGCCAGCAGACCAGGGGGTCAGCCCCAGCATTTT. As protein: CASRPGGQPQHF.

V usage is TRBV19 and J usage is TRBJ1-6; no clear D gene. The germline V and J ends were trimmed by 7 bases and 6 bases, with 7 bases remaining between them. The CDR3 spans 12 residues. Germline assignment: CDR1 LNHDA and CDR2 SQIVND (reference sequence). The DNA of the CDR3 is TGTGCCAGTAAACGGCGTAATTCACCCCTCCACTTT. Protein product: CASKRRNSPLHF.

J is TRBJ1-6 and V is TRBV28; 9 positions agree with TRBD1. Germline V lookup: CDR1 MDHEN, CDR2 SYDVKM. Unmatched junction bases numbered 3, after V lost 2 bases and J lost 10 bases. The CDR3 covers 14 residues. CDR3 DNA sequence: TGTGCCAGCAGTTTAGGGACAGGGAGATCACCCCTCCACTTT. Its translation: CASSLGTGRSPLHF.

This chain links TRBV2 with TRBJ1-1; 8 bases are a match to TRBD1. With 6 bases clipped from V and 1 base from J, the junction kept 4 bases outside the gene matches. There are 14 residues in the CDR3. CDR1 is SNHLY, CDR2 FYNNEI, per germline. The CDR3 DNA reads TGTGCCAGCAGCTACGACAGGGGGAACACTGAAGCTTTCTTT. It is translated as CASSYDRGNTEAFF.

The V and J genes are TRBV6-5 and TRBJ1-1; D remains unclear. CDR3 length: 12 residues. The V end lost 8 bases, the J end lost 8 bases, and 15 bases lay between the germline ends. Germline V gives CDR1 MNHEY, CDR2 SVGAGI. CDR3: CASGPSGLEAFF. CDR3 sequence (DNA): TGTGCCAGCGGGCCGAGTGGGTTAGAAGCTTTCTTT.

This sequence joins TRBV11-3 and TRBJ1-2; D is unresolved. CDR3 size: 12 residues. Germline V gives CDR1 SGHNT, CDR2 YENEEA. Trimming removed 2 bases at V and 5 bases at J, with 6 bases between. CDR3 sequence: CASSLTVYGYTF. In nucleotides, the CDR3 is TGTGCCAGCAGCTTAACTGTTTATGGCTACACCTTC.

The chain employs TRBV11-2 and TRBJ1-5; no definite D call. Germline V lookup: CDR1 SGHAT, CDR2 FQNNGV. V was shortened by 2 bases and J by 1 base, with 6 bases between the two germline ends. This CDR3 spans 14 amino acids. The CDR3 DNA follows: TGTGCCAGCAGCTTAATGGGGAGCAATCAGCCCCAGCATTTT. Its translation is CASSLMGSNQPQHF.

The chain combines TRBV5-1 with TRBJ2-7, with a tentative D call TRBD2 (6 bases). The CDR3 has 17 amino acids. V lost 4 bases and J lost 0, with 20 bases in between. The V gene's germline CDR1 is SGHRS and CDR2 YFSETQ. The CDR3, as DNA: TGCGCCAGCAGCCTCACCTTAGCGGCCGGGAGCTCCTACGAGCAGTACTTC. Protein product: CASSLTLAAGSSYEQYF.

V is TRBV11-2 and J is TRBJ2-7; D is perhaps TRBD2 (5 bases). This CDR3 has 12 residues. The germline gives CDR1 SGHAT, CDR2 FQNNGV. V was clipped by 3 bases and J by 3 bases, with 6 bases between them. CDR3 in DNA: TGTGCCAGCAGCTTTACTAGCTACGAGCAGTACTTC. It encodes CASSFTSYEQYF. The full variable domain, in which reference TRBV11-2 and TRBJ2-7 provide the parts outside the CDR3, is EAGVAQSPRYKIIEKRQSVAFWCNPISGHATLYWYQQILGQGPKLLIQFQNNGVVDDSQLPKDRFSAERLKGVDSTLKIQPAKLEDSAVYLCASSFTSYEQYFGPGTRLTVT.

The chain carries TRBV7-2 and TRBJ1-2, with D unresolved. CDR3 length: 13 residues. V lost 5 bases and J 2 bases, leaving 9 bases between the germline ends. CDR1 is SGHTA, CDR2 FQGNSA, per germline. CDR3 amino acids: CASSALINYGYTF. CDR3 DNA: TGTGCCAGCAGCGCCCTCATCAACTATGGCTACACCTTC.

This chain's CDR3 is CASSQEPVGSLFF. As DNA, the CDR3 is TGCGCCAGCAGCCAAGAACCGGTGGGGTCCTTGTTTTTT. The rearrangement uses TRBV4-1 and TRBJ1-4, with D unclear. CDR1 is MGHRA, CDR2 YSYEKL, per germline. V was shortened by 0 bases and J by 15 bases, with 14 bases between the two germline ends. This CDR3 spans 13 amino acids.

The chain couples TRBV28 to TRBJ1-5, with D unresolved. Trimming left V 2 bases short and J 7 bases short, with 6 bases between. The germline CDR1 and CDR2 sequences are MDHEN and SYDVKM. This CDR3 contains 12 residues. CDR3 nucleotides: TGTGCCAGCAGTTTAGCCGGCCAGCCCCAGCATTTT. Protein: CASSLAGQPQHF.

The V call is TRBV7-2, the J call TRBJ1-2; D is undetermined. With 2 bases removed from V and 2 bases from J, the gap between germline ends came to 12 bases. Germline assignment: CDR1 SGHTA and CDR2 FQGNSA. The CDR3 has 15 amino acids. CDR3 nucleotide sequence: TGTGCCAGCAGCTTACAGGTGGGAAGCAACTATGGCTACACCTTC. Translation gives CASSLQVGSNYGYTF.

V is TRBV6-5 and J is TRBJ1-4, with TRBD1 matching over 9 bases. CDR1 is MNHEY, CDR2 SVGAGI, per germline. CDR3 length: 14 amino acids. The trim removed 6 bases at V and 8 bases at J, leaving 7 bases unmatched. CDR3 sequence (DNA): TGTGCCAGCAGAGGACAGGGGCGGGGGGAAAAACTGTTTTTT. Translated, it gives CASRGQGRGEKLFF.

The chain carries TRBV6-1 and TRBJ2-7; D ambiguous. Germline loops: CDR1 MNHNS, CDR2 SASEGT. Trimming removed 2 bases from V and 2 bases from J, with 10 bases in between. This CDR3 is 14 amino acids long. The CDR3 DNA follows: TGTGCCAGCAGTGAACATGGCAGCGCCTACGAGCAGTACTTC. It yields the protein CASSEHGSAYEQYF.

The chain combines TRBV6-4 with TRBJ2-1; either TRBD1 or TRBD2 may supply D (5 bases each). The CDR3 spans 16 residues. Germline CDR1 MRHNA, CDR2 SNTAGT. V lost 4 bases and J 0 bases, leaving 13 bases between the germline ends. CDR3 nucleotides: TGTGCCAGCAGTGGAGGGGCTACTAGCTCCTACAATGAGCAGTTCTTC. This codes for CASSGGATSSYNEQFF.

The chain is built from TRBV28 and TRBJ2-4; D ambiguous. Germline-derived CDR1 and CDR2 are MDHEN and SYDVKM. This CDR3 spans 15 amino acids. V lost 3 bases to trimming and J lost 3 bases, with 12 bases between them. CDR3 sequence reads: CASSLVSGGKNIQYF. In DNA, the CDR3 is TGTGCCAGCAGTTTGGTTTCCGGCGGCAAAAACATTCAGTACTTC.

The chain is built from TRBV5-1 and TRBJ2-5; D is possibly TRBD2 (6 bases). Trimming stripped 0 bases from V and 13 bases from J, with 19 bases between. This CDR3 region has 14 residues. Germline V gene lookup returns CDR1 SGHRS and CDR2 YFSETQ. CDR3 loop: CASSLEGFPRGRYF. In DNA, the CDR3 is TGCGCCAGCAGCTTGGAGGGCTTTCCGCGGGGTCGGTACTTC.

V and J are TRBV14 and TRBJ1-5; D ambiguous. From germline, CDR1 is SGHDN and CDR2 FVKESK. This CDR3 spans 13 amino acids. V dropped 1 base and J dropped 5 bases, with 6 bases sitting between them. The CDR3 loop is CASSQGRDQPQHF. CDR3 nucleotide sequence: TGTGCCAGCAGCCAAGGTCGGGATCAGCCCCAGCATTTT.

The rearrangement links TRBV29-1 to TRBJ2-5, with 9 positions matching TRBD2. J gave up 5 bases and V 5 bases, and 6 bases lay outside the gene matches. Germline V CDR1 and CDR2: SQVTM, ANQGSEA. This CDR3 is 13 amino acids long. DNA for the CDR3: TGCAGCGTTCCCCTAGCGGGGAAGGAGACCCAGTACTTC. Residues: CSVPLAGKETQYF.

The CDR3 nucleotides read TGTGCCAGCACCCCGGGCCAGGGAGCTCAGCCCCAGCATTTT. This encodes CASTPGQGAQPQHF. The J gene is TRBJ1-5, the V gene TRBV7-2; possible D gene TRBD1, 5 bases. Looked up from germline, CDR1 is SGHTA and CDR2 is FQGNSA. This CDR3 spans 14 amino acids. The V gene lost 7 bases and the J gene lost 6 bases, with 16 bases spanning the gap.